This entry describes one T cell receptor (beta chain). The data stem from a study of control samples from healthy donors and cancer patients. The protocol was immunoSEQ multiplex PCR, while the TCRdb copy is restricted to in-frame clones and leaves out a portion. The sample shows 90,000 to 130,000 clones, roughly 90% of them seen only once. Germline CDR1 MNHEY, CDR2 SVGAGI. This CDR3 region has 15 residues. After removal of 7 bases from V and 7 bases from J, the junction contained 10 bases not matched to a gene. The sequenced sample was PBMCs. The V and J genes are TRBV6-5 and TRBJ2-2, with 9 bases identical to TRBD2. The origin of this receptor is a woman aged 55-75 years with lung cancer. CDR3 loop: CASIARRGGDGELFF. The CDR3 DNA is TGTGCCAGCATCGCGCGGCGGGGGGGCGACGGGGAGCTGTTTTTT.